The source of this TCR beta chain is a study of blood T cells in healthy people across ages (dated by TCRdb to between 2014 and 2017). Regarding the research as a whole: In model experiments, template switching captured roughly one uniquely barcoded TCR beta cDNA molecule for every two T cells. The study measured age-related changes in TCR beta repertoire diversity using deep sequencing normalized with unique cDNA molecular identifiers. The donors were split into four age groups: young (average around 17 years), middle-aged (about 40), aged (more than 60) and long-lived (over 80). To avoid experimental bias, donors of different ages were distributed randomly across sequencing lanes. Two additional independent replicas of 1 million unique cDNA reads from the same blood draw were analyzed for two donors (one aged 18 to 30 and one aged 80 or older).

Donors were roughly 40 systemically healthy Caucasian individuals from Russia aged roughly 6 to 95 years. Each donor gave about 11 milliliters of peripheral blood, drawn into EDTA-treated Vacutainer tubes. PBMCs were isolated by Ficoll-Paque density-gradient centrifugation, with at least 7 million obtained per sample. Total RNA was extracted from PBMCs with Trizol reagent, with at least 5.5 micrograms obtained per sample. The percentages of naive CD45RAhigh/CD27high T cells were determined by flow cytometry on a PBMC aliquot from every donor. Here is what the overall study found, with its caveats: Because the CMV infection status of the donors was unknown, age-related changes in expanded clonotypes may potentially have been confounded. Estimates of total diversity based on one million sequenced T cells were considered lower bounds and underestimates. Compared with the aged group, the long-lived group had more naive CD4+ T cells, fewer expanded clones and increased TCR diversity, a pattern suggesting age selection. The percentage of naive T cells measured by flow cytometry correlated strongly with observed TCR beta diversity. Observed TCR beta diversity per million T cells fell roughly linearly with age, and a significant reduction was already apparent by age around 40. Bulk unsorted PBMC profiling prevented conclusive comparison of naive and antigen-experienced compartments.

Libraries came from 5' RACE. TCRdb records Illumina HiSeq 2500 as the sequencer. A second PCR of roughly 7 to 12 cycles was performed with a sample-barcoded 5' primer and a J-beta primer mix. A unique molecular identifier was introduced onto each TCR beta cDNA molecule by a template-switch 5' adaptor carrying 12 random nucleotides. Each sample yielded at least 3 million CDR3-containing paired-end reads. First-strand cDNA was synthesized from all RNA with the Mint cDNA synthesis kit, primed by a TRBC-specific oligonucleotide. All cDNA was treated with uracil-DNA glycosylase and then went through a first 18-cycle PCR with the universal primers M1SS and BC2_uni_R. The authors' pipeline ran thus. Normalization of each sample was performed by random selection of 1 million high-quality reads, each carrying a distinct molecular identifier. Reads sharing molecular identifiers were discarded rather than binned into consensus sequences. CDR3 identification, clonotype clustering and error correction used MiTCR with a Q25 quality threshold and the strictest error-elimination algorithm. A nonparametric unseen species model with Euler transformation was used to estimate lower-bound total TCR beta diversity. The public reads were run again by TCRdb, first through fastp at Q25 and then through MiXCR, and only productive beta chains were kept. Every CDR3 protein is listed once, alongside the most common genes and DNA of its rows. These V and J calls are TCRdb output, not the study's own analysis. For this sample there are 1.5 million to 2 million distinct CDR3 sequences; roughly 52% appear just once. Clones ranked in the top ten supply more than 2% of the sample.

A distance of 11 bases separates the germline ends of V and J, which lose 5 bases and 0 bases respectively. Based on the germline V gene, the CDR1 and CDR2 sequences are MRHNA and SNTAGT. From the cysteine up to the phenylalanine, the CDR3 has a length of 14 residues. Only CDR3 DNA remains: 42 bases, in frame from the first base. This clonotype was observed at least ten times. The antigen it binds to is not known. Base-call qualities are not available, and no considerably larger clone is one nucleotide away. Sequenced input: blood. Recombination joined TRBV6-4 with TRBJ2-7, and perhaps TRBD1 as D gene, on 5 matching bases. This TCR was sampled from a woman aged 40-49 years in good health. The base sequence is TGTGCCAGCAGTATGACAGTAGACTCCTACGAGCAGTACTTC. It translates to CASSMTVDSYEQYF.